These T cell receptor beta chains were read from a single sample in a study of CD8 T cells in ankylosing spondylitis. TCRdb fed the 5' RACE reads into MiXCR, producing one record per CDR3 protein. The sample has fewer than 180,000 distinct CDR3 sequences, 44% seen once; the top ten hold approximately 16%. Sequencing used synovial fluid, either unsorted or a sorted T cell fraction (not recorded which). The receptors here all came from a male donor with ankylosing spondylitis. Both conserved end residues are part of each CDR3. A D gene is named only where the DNA matches it firmly. A row's size may be missing; if present it is once, few, many or a size class.

clone size: few
V gene: TRBV28
D gene: -
J gene: TRBJ2-3
CDR3 protein: CASSSGGLHVPFTDTQYF
CDR3 DNA: TGTGCCAGCAGTTCAGGTGGTCTGCACGTTCCCTTCACAGATACGCAGTATTTT

clone size: few
V gene: TRBV30
D gene: -
J gene: TRBJ1-1
CDR3 protein: CAWGRAWANTEAFF
CDR3 DNA: TGTGCCTGGGGGAGGGCGTGGGCTAACACTGAAGCTTTCTTT

clone size: -
V gene: TRBV7-2
D gene: -
J gene: TRBJ1-2
CDR3 protein: CASSLERSNYGYTF
CDR3 DNA: TGTGCCAGCAGCTTGGAACGGTCAAACTATGGCTACACCTTC

clone size: many
V gene: TRBV6-4
D gene: TRBD1
J gene: TRBJ1-6
CDR3 protein: CASSEDRDNSPLHF
CDR3 DNA: TGTGCCAGCAGTGAGGACAGGGATAATTCACCCCTCCACTTT

clone size: few
V gene: TRBV4-1
D gene: -
J gene: TRBJ2-3
CDR3 protein: CASSQASPITDTQYF
CDR3 DNA: TGCGCCAGCAGCCAAGCTAGCCCGATCACAGATACGCAGTATTTT

clone size: few
V gene: TRBV12-3/TRBV12-4
D gene: TRBD1
J gene: TRBJ2-7
CDR3 protein: CASSFEWQGVVHEQYF
CDR3 DNA: TGTGCCAGCAGTTTCGAGTGGCAGGGGGTCGTCCACGAGCAGTACTTC

clone size: few
V gene: TRBV7-3
D gene: -
J gene: TRBJ1-1
CDR3 protein: CASSSTPNTEAFF
CDR3 DNA: TGTGCCAGCAGCTCGACACCTAACACTGAAGCTTTCTTT

clone size: -
V gene: TRBV20-1
D gene: TRBD2
J gene: TRBJ2-5
CDR3 protein: CSARGASGSLETQYF
CDR3 DNA: TGCAGTGCAAGAGGGGCTAGCGGGAGTTTAGAGACCCAGTACTTC

clone size: -
V gene: TRBV10-1
D gene: TRBD1
J gene: TRBJ2-7
CDR3 protein: CASPYPGQSSYEQYF
CDR3 DNA: TGCGCCAGCCCCTACCCGGGACAGAGCTCCTACGAGCAGTACTTC

clone size: -
V gene: TRBV5-1
D gene: -
J gene: TRBJ1-3
CDR3 protein: CASSRTERGTIYF
CDR3 DNA: TGCGCCAGCAGCCGTACTGAACGGGGCACCATATATTTT